A selection of T cell receptor beta chains follows, all from one sample in a study of blood T cell repertoires in COVID-19. TCRdb's table, derived via immunoSEQ multiplex PCR, lists solely in-frame clones and lacks some. The profile shows about 190,000 clones, 90% of them singletons. Sequencing input: peripheral blood. These receptors were collected from a man aged 50 or older with acute or convalescent COVID-19. Each CDR3 is given with its conserved first and last residue. D genes are given only for firm matches. Rows may omit the clone size; those that give it use once, few, many or a size class.

V gene	CDR3 length	D gene	J gene	clone size	CDR3 protein	CDR3 DNA
TRBV9	16	TRBD1	TRBJ1-4	-	CASSVGDRAEGEKLFF	TGTGCCAGCAGCGTAGGGGACAGGGCCGAGGGTGAAAAACTGTTTTTT
TRBV7-2	16	TRBD1	TRBJ2-5	-	CASSFRTGVFEETQYF	TGTGCCAGCAGCTTCAGGACAGGGGTCTTCGAGGAGACCCAGTACTTC
TRBV4-3	14	TRBD2	TRBJ2-4	-	CASSQGQGGNIQYF	TGCGCCAGCAGCCAAGGGCAGGGAGGGAACATTCAGTACTTC
TRBV4-2	18	-	TRBJ2-6	-	CASSQETGSYSGANVLTF	TGTGCCAGCAGCCAAGAGACGGGATCTTACTCTGGGGCCAACGTCCTGACTTTC
TRBV7-9	15	-	TRBJ1-3	-	CASRHDRSSGNTIYF	TGTGCCAGCAGACACGACCGGAGCTCTGGAAACACCATATATTTT
TRBV3-1/TRBV3-2	12	-	TRBJ1-6	-	CASSQEGREVHF	TGTGCCAGCAGCCAAGAAGGGCGGGAAGTCCACTTT
TRBV10-3	15	TRBD1	TRBJ2-1	-	CAIKVGQGAHNEQFF	TGTGCCATCAAGGTAGGACAGGGGGCGCACAATGAGCAGTTCTTC
TRBV12-3/TRBV12-4	13	-	TRBJ1-5	few	CASRTTRGEPQHF	TGTGCCAGCAGAACTACCCGGGGGGAGCCCCAGCATTTT
TRBV7-9	15	TRBD2	TRBJ2-3	-	CASSSWRGGTDTQYF	TGTGCCAGCAGCTCGTGGCGGGGGGGCACAGATACGCAGTATTTT
TRBV24-1	16	TRBD2	TRBJ2-1	-	CATSDRSGSDYNEQFF	TGTGCCACCAGTGACCGTAGCGGGAGTGATTACAATGAGCAGTTCTTC
TRBV10-2	15	TRBD2	TRBJ2-1	-	CASSRSGSSYNEQFF	TGCGCCAGCAGCCGTAGCGGGAGCTCCTACAATGAGCAGTTCTTC
TRBV7-9	16	-	TRBJ1-2	-	CASSSTSVSLHYGYTF	TGTGCCAGCAGCTCAACCAGCGTCAGCCTTCACTATGGCTACACCTTC
TRBV11-2	16	TRBD1	TRBJ1-3	once	CASSLTGGRSGNTIYF	TGTGCCAGCAGCTTGACAGGGGGCCGCTCTGGAAACACCATATATTTT
TRBV27	16	TRBD1	TRBJ2-2	-	CASSHPTGTNTGELFF	TGTGCCAGCAGTCACCCGACAGGGACGAACACCGGGGAGCTGTTTTTT
TRBV12-3/TRBV12-4	13	TRBD1	TRBJ2-1	once	CASRRGTAAVQFF	TGTGCCAGCAGAAGGGGGACAGCCGCAGTGCAGTTCTTC
TRBV29-1	14	-	TRBJ1-2	-	CSVDDADRYYGYTF	TGCAGCGTGGACGACGCTGACAGATACTATGGCTACACCTTC
TRBV3-1/TRBV3-2	17	TRBD2	TRBJ2-5	-	CASSPTLAGGRKETQYF	TGTGCCAGCAGCCCAACACTAGCGGGAGGGAGGAAAGAGACCCAGTACTTC
TRBV9	15	-	TRBJ2-2	-	CASSPWSWNTGELFF	TGTGCCAGCAGCCCTTGGAGCTGGAACACCGGGGAGCTGTTTTTT
TRBV5-4	14	-	TRBJ1-2	-	CASSSPRDNYGYTF	TGTGCCAGCAGCAGCCCCAGGGATAACTATGGCTACACCTTC
TRBV28	16	-	TRBJ1-5	-	CASSRRGGHSNQPQHF	TGTGCCAGCAGCCGTCGTGGTGGGCATAGCAATCAGCCCCAGCATTTT
TRBV9	15	TRBD1	TRBJ2-1	-	CASSVALGQGNEQFF	TGTGCCAGCAGCGTAGCTCTGGGACAGGGAAATGAGCAGTTCTTC
TRBV11-3	15	TRBD1	TRBJ2-1	-	CASSLGTGAHNEQFF	TGTGCCAGCAGCTTAGGGACAGGGGCCCACAATGAGCAGTTCTTC